This TCR beta chain was sequenced during a study of blood T cells in healthy people across ages. Next came a second PCR, run for about 6 to 11 cycles, which used a sample-barcoded 5' primer along with a J-beta primer mix. Every individual sample yielded 2.5 million or more paired-end reads (each containing CDR3). TCRdb analysed the 5' RACE reads with MiXCR anew, one entry per CDR3 protein. The profile covers around 710,000 distinct CDR3 sequences, with 40% to 45% appearing a single time and 20% taken by the ten largest. The V gene lost 4 bases and the J gene lost 1 base, with 13 bases spanning the gap. The V gene's germline CDR1 is SEHNR and CDR2 FQNEAQ (reference sequence). The CDR3 has 15 amino acids. Points on this clonotype: Its specificity is unknown.

Overall study results and limits: Naive and antigen-experienced cells could not be conclusively compared, given unsorted PBMCs. Naive CD4+ cell counts and diversity both ran higher in long-lived than in aged donors.

The specimen sequenced was blood. The receptor comes from a woman in her fifties or sixties in good health. The rearrangement uses TRBV7-9 and TRBJ1-1, with D perhaps matching TRBD1 (5 bases). CDR3 sequence: CASSSTGTANTEAFF. The CDR3 DNA follows: TGTGCCAGCAGCTCAACCGGGACGGCGAACACTGAAGCTTTCTTT.